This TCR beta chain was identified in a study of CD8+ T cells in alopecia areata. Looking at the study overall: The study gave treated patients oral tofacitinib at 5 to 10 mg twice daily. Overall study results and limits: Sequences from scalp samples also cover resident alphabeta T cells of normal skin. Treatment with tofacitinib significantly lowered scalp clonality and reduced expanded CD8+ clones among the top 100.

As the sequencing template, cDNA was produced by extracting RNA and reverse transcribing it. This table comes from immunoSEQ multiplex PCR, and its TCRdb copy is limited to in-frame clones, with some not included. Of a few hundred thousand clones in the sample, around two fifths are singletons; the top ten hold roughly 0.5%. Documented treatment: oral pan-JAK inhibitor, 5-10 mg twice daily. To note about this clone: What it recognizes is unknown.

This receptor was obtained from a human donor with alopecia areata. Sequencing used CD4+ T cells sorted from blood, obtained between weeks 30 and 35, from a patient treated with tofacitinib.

The chain's CDR3 is CASSREYGYTF. In DNA, the CDR3 is TGTGCCAGCAGCCGAGAGTATGGCTACACCTTC. The gene calls are TRBV5-6 and TRBJ1-2; the D is unclear. Germline V gene lookup returns CDR1 SGHDT and CDR2 YYEEEE. The germline V and J ends were trimmed by 4 bases and 5 bases, with 6 bases remaining between them. CDR3 length: 11 amino acids.